These T cell receptor beta chains were read from a single sample in a study of blood T cell repertoires in COVID-19. Sequencing was performed with immunoSEQ multiplex PCR; in TCRdb, only in-frame clones are kept and a portion is missing. The sample contains around 200,000 clones, around 87% of which appear only once. Sample: peripheral blood. The receptors come from a man in his sixties who had recovered from COVID-19. Each CDR3 is given with its conserved first and last residue. Fields, in order: D gene, V gene, J gene, clone size, CDR3 DNA, CDR3 protein. The D gene is left open where the match is weak. Clone size is given for some rows only: seen once, a few or many times, or a class if the clone is expanded.

D gene: .; V gene: TRBV11-2; J gene: TRBJ2-5; clone size: .; CDR3 DNA: TGTGCCAGCAGCCCCATGGGGGGTACCCAAGAGACCCAGTACTTC; CDR3 protein: CASSPMGGTQETQYF
D gene: .; V gene: TRBV7-9; J gene: TRBJ1-5; clone size: .; CDR3 DNA: TGTGCCAGCAGCCCCTCTGGCAGGGATCAGCCCCAGCATTTT; CDR3 protein: CASSPSGRDQPQHF
D gene: TRBD1; V gene: TRBV6-5; J gene: TRBJ2-1; clone size: .; CDR3 DNA: TGTGCCAGCAGCTTTACAGGGGGCGAGCAGTTCTTC; CDR3 protein: CASSFTGGEQFF
D gene: .; V gene: TRBV5-4; J gene: TRBJ2-2; clone size: .; CDR3 DNA: TGTGCCAGCACCCTGACCAGGGACTCGGCCCTCAGTAGCGGGGAGCTGTTTTTT; CDR3 protein: CASTLTRDSALSSGELFF
D gene: .; V gene: TRBV9; J gene: TRBJ1-1; clone size: few; CDR3 DNA: TGTGCCAGCAGCGACGGAAGTGAGAGGTGGGCTGAAGCTTTCTTT; CDR3 protein: CASSDGSERWAEAFF
D gene: TRBD2; V gene: TRBV4-2; J gene: TRBJ2-5; clone size: .; CDR3 DNA: TGTGCCAGCAGCCGAAATGAGGCTAGCGGACAAGAGACCCAGTACTTC; CDR3 protein: CASSRNEASGQETQYF
D gene: .; V gene: TRBV12-3/TRBV12-4; J gene: TRBJ1-2; clone size: .; CDR3 DNA: TGTGCCAGCCAGGGTGGCTACACCTTC; CDR3 protein: CASQGGYTF
D gene: .; V gene: TRBV3-1/TRBV3-2; J gene: TRBJ2-2; clone size: .; CDR3 DNA: TGTGCCAGCAGCCAGCCAGGTAACACCGGGGAGCTGTTTTTT; CDR3 protein: CASSQPGNTGELFF
D gene: TRBD1; V gene: TRBV29-1; J gene: TRBJ2-7; clone size: .; CDR3 DNA: TGCAGCGTTGAACGGGGAGAAGGGGGCAAGTACGAGCAGTACTTC; CDR3 protein: CSVERGEGGKYEQYF
D gene: TRBD1; V gene: TRBV6-5; J gene: TRBJ2-7; clone size: .; CDR3 DNA: TGTGCCAGCAGTTCTCGGACAGGGGGAGGCTACGAGCAGTACTTC; CDR3 protein: CASSSRTGGGYEQYF